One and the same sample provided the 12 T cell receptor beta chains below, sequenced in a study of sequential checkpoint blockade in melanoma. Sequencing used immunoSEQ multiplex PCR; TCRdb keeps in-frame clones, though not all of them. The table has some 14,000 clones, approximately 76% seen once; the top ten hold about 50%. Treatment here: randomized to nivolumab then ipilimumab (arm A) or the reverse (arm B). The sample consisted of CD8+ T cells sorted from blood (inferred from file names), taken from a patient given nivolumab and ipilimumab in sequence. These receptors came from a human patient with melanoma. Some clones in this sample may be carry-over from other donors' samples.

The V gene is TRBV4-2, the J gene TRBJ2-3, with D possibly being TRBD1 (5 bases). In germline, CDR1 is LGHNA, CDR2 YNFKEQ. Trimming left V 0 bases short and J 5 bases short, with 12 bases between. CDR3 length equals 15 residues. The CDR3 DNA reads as TGTGCCAGCAGCCAAGATCCAGGGTTAGGAGATACGCAGTATTTT. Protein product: CASSQDPGLGDTQYF.

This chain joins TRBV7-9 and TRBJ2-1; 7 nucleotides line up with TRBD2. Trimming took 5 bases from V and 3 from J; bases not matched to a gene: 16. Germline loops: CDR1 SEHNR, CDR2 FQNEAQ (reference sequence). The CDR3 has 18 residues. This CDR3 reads CASSQPGATAGFYNEQFF. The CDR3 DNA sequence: TGTGCCAGCAGCCAGCCCGGGGCTACAGCGGGGTTCTACAATGAGCAGTTCTTC.

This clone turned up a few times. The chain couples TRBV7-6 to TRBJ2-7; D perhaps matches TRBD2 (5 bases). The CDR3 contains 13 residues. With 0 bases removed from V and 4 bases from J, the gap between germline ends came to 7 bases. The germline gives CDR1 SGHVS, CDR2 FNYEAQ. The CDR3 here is CASSLAPGYEQYF. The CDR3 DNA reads TGTGCCAGCAGCTTAGCCCCGGGATACGAGCAGTACTTC.

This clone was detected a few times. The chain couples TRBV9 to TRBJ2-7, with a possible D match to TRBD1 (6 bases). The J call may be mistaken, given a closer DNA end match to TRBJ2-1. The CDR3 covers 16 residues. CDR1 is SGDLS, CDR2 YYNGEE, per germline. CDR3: CASSVGLGASGDEQFF. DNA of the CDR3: TGTGCCAGCAGCGTAGGTCTGGGGGCCTCCGGGGATGAGCAGTTCTTC.

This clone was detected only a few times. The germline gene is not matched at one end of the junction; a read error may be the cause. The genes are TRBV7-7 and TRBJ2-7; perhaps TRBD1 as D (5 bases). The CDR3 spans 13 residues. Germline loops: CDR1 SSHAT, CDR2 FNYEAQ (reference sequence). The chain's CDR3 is CASSLFQGYEQYF. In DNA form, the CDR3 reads TGTGCTAGCAGCTTATTCCAGGGCTACGAGCAGTACTTC.

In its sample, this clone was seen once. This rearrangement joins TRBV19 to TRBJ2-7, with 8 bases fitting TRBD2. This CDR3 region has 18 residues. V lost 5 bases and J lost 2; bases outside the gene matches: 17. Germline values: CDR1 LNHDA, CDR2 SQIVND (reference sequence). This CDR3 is CASSYSLGSGGPAYEQYF. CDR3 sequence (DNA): TGTGCCAGTAGTTACTCCCTCGGGAGCGGGGGACCCGCCTACGAGCAGTACTTC.

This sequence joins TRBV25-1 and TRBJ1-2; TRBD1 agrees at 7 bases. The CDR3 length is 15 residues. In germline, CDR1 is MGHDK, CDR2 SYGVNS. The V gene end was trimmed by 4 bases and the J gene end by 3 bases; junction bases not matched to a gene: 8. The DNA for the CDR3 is TGTGCCAGCAGTGGAGGGGACAGCCGCTACTATGGCTACACCTTC. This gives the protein CASSGGDSRYYGYTF.

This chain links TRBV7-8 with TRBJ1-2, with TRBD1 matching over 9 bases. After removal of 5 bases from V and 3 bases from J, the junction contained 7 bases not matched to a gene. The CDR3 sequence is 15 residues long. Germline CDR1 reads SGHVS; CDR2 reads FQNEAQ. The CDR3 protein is CASSVDRGIHYGYTF. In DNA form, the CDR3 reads TGTGCCAGCAGCGTGGACAGGGGCATCCACTATGGCTACACCTTC. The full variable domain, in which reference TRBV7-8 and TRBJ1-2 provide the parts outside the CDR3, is GAGVSQSPRYKVAKRGQDVALRCDPISGHVSLFWYQQALGQGPEFLTYFQNEAQLDKSGLPSDRFFAERPEGSVSTLKIQRTQQEDSAVYLCASSVDRGIHYGYTFGSGTRLTVV.

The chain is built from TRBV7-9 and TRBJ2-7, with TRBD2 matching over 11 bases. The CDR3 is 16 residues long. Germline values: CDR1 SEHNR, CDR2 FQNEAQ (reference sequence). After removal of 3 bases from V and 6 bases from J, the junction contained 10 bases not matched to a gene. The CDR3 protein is CASSFVTSGVTTEQYF. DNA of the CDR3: TGTGCCAGCAGCTTCGTGACTAGCGGGGTGACTACCGAGCAGTACTTC.

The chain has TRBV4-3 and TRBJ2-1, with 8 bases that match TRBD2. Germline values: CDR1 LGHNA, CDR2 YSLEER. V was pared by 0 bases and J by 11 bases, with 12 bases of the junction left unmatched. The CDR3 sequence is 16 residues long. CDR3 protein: CASSQDPPERGFQQFF. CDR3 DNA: TGCGCCAGCAGCCAAGATCCCCCTGAGCGGGGGTTTCAGCAGTTCTTC.

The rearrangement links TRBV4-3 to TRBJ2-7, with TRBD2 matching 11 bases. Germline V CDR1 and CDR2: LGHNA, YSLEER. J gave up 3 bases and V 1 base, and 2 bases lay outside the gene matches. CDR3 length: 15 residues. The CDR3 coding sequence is TGCGCCAGCAGCCAAGGGCTAGCGGGGGGCTACGAGCAGTACTTC. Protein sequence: CASSQGLAGGYEQYF.

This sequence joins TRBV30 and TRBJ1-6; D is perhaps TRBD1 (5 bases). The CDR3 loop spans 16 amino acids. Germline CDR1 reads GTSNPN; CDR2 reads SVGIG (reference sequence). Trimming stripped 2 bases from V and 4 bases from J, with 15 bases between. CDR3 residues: CAWSPGGGEYNSPLHF. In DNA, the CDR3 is TGTGCCTGGAGTCCGGGCGGGGGAGAGTATAATTCACCCCTCCACTTT.